The 32 T cell receptor beta chains presented below share a single source sample, sequenced in a study of cytomegalovirus exposure and HLA in healthy donors. The PCR ran on 60 Vbeta and 13 Jbeta primers. Sequencing was performed with immunoSEQ multiplex PCR; in TCRdb, only in-frame clones are kept and a portion is missing. The sample has 110,000 or so clones, less than 80% seen once. Material for sequencing was PBMCs. The source is a woman aged 45 to 65 in good health and CMV-seropositive.

The chain links TRBV6-4 to TRBJ1-6, with TRBD1 identical over 7 bases. This CDR3 is built from 16 residues. Germline CDR1 is MRHNA and CDR2 is SNTAGT. J gave up 8 bases and V 4 bases, and 11 bases lay outside the gene matches. For the CDR3, the DNA is TGTGCCAGCAGTGTAATACGAGACAGGGAGGATTCACCCCTCCACTTT. Protein: CASSVIRDREDSPLHF.

The CDR3 DNA follows: TGTGCCACCAGCAGAAATCCAGAGAGGGCGAATGAAAAACTGTTTTTT. It specifies CATSRNPERANEKLFF. The rearrangement links TRBV15 to TRBJ1-4; D unresolved. CDR3 size: 16 residues. With 2 bases removed from V and 5 bases from J, the gap between germline ends came to 15 bases. CDR1 is LNHNV and CDR2 is YYDKDF in the germline V gene (reference sequence).

This clone was seen a few times. The CDR3 carries no conserved terminal phenylalanine or tryptophan, so it likely arises from a read error. It is unclear where the CDR3 begins or ends on the DNA, so no DNA is shown, and the CDR3 is as TCRdb lists it. The chain links TRBV10-1 to TRBJ1-2. Germline values: CDR1 WNHNN, CDR2 SYGVQD (reference sequence). The CDR3 totals 13 residues, both ends included. The chain's CDR3 is CASSEEVSSAPTL.

This clone was observed a single time. The chain carries TRBV7-9 and TRBJ2-5; TRBD2 might be the D (6 bases). This CDR3 is built from 15 residues. V dropped 5 bases and J dropped 11 bases, with 24 bases sitting between them. Germline values: CDR1 SEHNR, CDR2 FQNEAQ (reference sequence). The CDR3 region has the DNA TGTGCCAGCAGCCCCTTAGGTGGCAGTTCTCGGGGGCAGTACTTC. Protein sequence: CASSPLGGSSRGQYF.

This rearrangement joins TRBV5-4 to TRBJ2-2; maybe TRBD1 (6 bases). CDR1 SGHNT and CDR2 YYREEE come from the germline V gene (reference sequence). This CDR3 is 15 amino acids long. Trimming removed 3 bases at V and 1 base at J, with 10 bases between. The CDR3 DNA reads TGTGCCAGCAGCTCAGGGGACCTGAACACCGGGGAGCTGTTTTTT. It specifies CASSSGDLNTGELFF.

The chain couples TRBV6-1 to TRBJ1-1; perhaps TRBD1 as D (6 bases). Germline V gene sequence: CDR1 MNHNS, CDR2 SASEGT. The CDR3 runs to 16 residues. Trimming shortened V by 3 bases and J by 1 base, and 15 bases separated the two germline ends. CDR3 in amino acids: CASSDGRGVGNTEAFF. The DNA of the CDR3 is TGTGCCAGCAGTGATGGCAGGGGAGTCGGGAACACTGAAGCTTTCTTT.

CDR3 DNA sequence: TGTGCCAGCAGCAATAGCGGGGTCTCAGATACGCAGTATTTT. Translation gives CASSNSGVSDTQYF. The gene calls are TRBV7-9 and TRBJ2-3, with 8 bases identical to TRBD2. The germline gives CDR1 SEHNR, CDR2 FQNEAQ (reference sequence). With 5 bases clipped from V and 4 bases from J, the junction kept 5 bases outside the gene matches. The CDR3 has 14 amino acids.

A note on this clone: Within the sample, other DNA sequences also encode this same CDR3. CDR3 in DNA: TGCGCCAGCAGCCTACTAGCGGGGGAGGCAGATACGCAGTATTTT. Protein sequence: CASSLLAGEADTQYF. The V gene is TRBV4-1, the J gene TRBJ2-3; 11 bases match TRBD2. Germline assignment: CDR1 MGHRA and CDR2 YSYEKL. J was trimmed by 4 bases and V by 4 bases; bases with no gene match: 4. This CDR3 region has 15 residues.

This clone was recorded only once. The genes are TRBV18 and TRBJ2-7, with 10 bases that match TRBD2. This CDR3 region has 14 residues. CDR1 and CDR2 from the germline V gene are KGHSH and LQKENI. The V and J ends lost 1 base and 6 bases, in that order; junction bases with no gene match: 3. The CDR3 loop reads CASSPQRGGGEQYF. Written as DNA, the CDR3 is TGTGCCAGCTCACCACAGCGGGGGGGCGGCGAGCAGTACTTC.

This clone has only one observation. The chain links TRBV2 to TRBJ2-5; 8 bases are shared with TRBD1. The CDR3 runs 14 residues. CDR1 SNHLY and CDR2 FYNNEI come from the germline V gene. With 4 bases clipped from V and 2 bases from J, the junction kept 3 bases outside the gene matches. CDR3 sequence: CASSAWDRQETQYF. CDR3 bases: TGTGCCAGCAGTGCCTGGGACAGGCAAGAGACCCAGTACTTC.

CDR3 nucleotides: TGTGCCAGTAGGCCCGTCGCAGGCTATGGCTACACCTTC. Protein: CASRPVAGYGYTF. The rearrangement joins TRBV19 to TRBJ1-2; D not resolved. This CDR3 has 13 residues. Trimming removed 6 bases from V and 4 bases from J, with 12 bases in between. Germline V gene lookup returns CDR1 LNHDA and CDR2 SQIVND (reference sequence).

The genes are TRBV9 and TRBJ1-4; D is undetermined. V was pared by 1 base and J by 7 bases, with 11 bases between. From germline, CDR1 is SGDLS and CDR2 YYNGEE. This CDR3 has 14 residues. CDR3 loop: CASSVNPGGEKLFF. The CDR3 DNA is TGTGCCAGCAGCGTAAATCCCGGCGGTGAAAAACTGTTTTTT.

In this sample, this clone turned up once. The rearrangement joins TRBV29-1 to TRBJ1-6; no clear D gene. Germline-derived CDR1 and CDR2 are SQVTM and ANQGSEA. The V end was cut by 6 bases, the J end by 5 bases, with 5 bases between. The CDR3 covers 11 residues. CDR3 DNA sequence: TGCAGCGTGGGAGATAATTCACCCCTCCACTTT. As protein: CSVGDNSPLHF. Filled out from reference TRBV29-1 and TRBJ1-6, the complete variable domain reads SAVISQKPSRDICQRGTSLTIQCQVDSQVTMMFWYRQQPGQSLTLIATANQGSEATYESGFVIDKFPISRPNLTFSTLTVSNMSPEDSSIYLCSVGDNSPLHFGNGTRLTVT.

The chain joins TRBV7-6 to TRBJ1-1; D call uncertain. Germline V gene lookup returns CDR1 SGHVS and CDR2 FNYEAQ. Trimming left V 1 base short and J 6 bases short, with 9 bases between. CDR3 length: 13 amino acids. The CDR3 DNA reads as TGTGCCAGCAGCTTAGAGAGAGGGTCTGAAGCTTTCTTT. This sequence encodes CASSLERGSEAFF.

The chain uses TRBV15 and TRBJ2-7; TRBD2 aligns across 10 bases. Trimming at V came to 1 base and at J to 3 bases, leaving 6 bases not matched to a gene. The germline gives CDR1 LNHNV, CDR2 YYDKDF (reference sequence). This CDR3 contains 16 residues. CDR3 sequence (DNA): TGTGCCACCAGCAGAGGCAGTCTAGCGGGAGTCTACGAGCAGTACTTC. It specifies CATSRGSLAGVYEQYF.

The rearrangement joins TRBV4-1 to TRBJ1-2; the D is unclear. The germline CDR1 and CDR2 sequences are MGHRA and YSYEKL. The CDR3 runs to 14 residues. V shed 1 base and J shed 7 bases, with 13 bases lying between them. The CDR3 DNA is TGCGCCAGCAGCCAAGTCGGCGGAGTCTCTGGCTACACCTTC. It yields the protein CASSQVGGVSGYTF.

The rearrangement links TRBV4-1 to TRBJ2-3, with 7 bases matching TRBD1. Trimming removed 4 bases from V and 1 base from J; junction bases left unmatched: 2. CDR1 and CDR2 (germline): MGHRA, YSYEKL. The CDR3 is 14 amino acids. CDR3 protein: CASSLGQRTDTQYF. The CDR3 DNA reads TGCGCCAGCAGCCTGGGACAGCGCACAGATACGCAGTATTTT.

The V and J genes are TRBV29-1 and TRBJ1-2; 9 bases align to TRBD1. Per germline, CDR1 SQVTM and CDR2 ANQGSEA. This CDR3 comprises 14 residues. The ends lost 4 bases at V and 5 bases at J; junction bases unmatched: 8. CDR3 in DNA: TGCAGCGTTGCGCGGGACAGGGTTCTGTATGGCTACACCTTC. Translating gives CSVARDRVLYGYTF. Supplemented by reference TRBV29-1 and TRBJ1-2, the full variable domain reads SAVISQKPSRDICQRGTSLTIQCQVDSQVTMMFWYRQQPGQSLTLIATANQGSEATYESGFVIDKFPISRPNLTFSTLTVSNMSPEDSSIYLCSVARDRVLYGYTFGSGTRLTVV.

This clone showed up just once. The genes are TRBV6-1 and TRBJ1-3; D is perhaps TRBD1 (6 bases). V gave up 3 bases and J gave up 11 bases, with 14 bases separating them. CDR3 length: 13 amino acids. The germline gives CDR1 MNHNS, CDR2 SASEGT. The CDR3 DNA sequence: TGTGCCAGCAGTGACGCAGGACAGCTCGCCATATATTTT. Encoded protein: CASSDAGQLAIYF.

This clone was counted a few times. This rearrangement joins TRBV7-2 to TRBJ2-5; D remains unclear. V was clipped by 5 bases and J by 2 bases, with 3 bases between them. The germline CDR1 and CDR2 sequences are SGHTA and FQGNSA. The CDR3 extends over 11 amino acids. CDR3 protein: CASSPQETQYF. The CDR3 bases are TGTGCCAGCAGCCCACAAGAGACCCAGTACTTC.

The chain joins TRBV5-1 to TRBJ1-2, with 7 bases that match TRBD1. The CDR3 extends over 14 amino acids. After removal of 1 base from V and 4 bases from J, the junction contained 4 bases not matched to a gene. Germline assignment: CDR1 SGHRS and CDR2 YFSETQ. CDR3 residues: CASSLYQGGYGYTF. CDR3 nucleotide sequence: TGCGCCAGCAGCTTGTATCAGGGGGGCTATGGCTACACCTTC.

The chain employs TRBV6-1 and TRBJ2-7; the match to TRBD1 covers 8 bases. CDR3 length equals 13 residues. The germline V gene encodes CDR1 MNHNS and CDR2 SASEGT. The junction had 7 bases not matched to a gene; V was cut back by 7 bases and J by 5 bases. The CDR3 reads CASNRQGLNEQYF. The CDR3 DNA reads as TGTGCCAGCAATCGACAGGGGCTCAACGAGCAGTACTTC.

The chain uses TRBV4-3 and TRBJ2-7, with D unresolved. V shed 5 bases and J shed 3 bases, with 17 bases lying between them. Germline V gene lookup returns CDR1 LGHNA and CDR2 YSLEER. The CDR3 spans 15 residues. CDR3 residues: CASSYGANELYEQYF. The CDR3 region has the DNA TGCGCCAGCAGCTACGGAGCGAATGAACTCTACGAGCAGTACTTC.

This chain links TRBV19 with TRBJ2-7; 11 positions match TRBD2. The CDR3 loop spans 15 amino acids. The V and J ends lost 6 bases and 4 bases, in that order; junction bases with no gene match: 8. Germline CDR1 is LNHDA and CDR2 is SQIVND (reference sequence). The DNA for the CDR3 is TGTGCCAGTAGCAAACCCGGGACTAGCGGATACGAGCAGTACTTC. Translating gives CASSKPGTSGYEQYF.

The CDR3 coding sequence is TGTGCCAGCAGCTTAGCGGGGGCCGACGAGACCCAGTACTTC. Its protein product is CASSLAGADETQYF. This sequence joins TRBV7-9 and TRBJ2-5; D may be TRBD1 (6 bases). This CDR3 contains 14 residues. Trimming took off 0 bases at V and 5 bases at J, with 10 bases between the two ends. The germline V gene encodes CDR1 SEHNR and CDR2 FQNEAQ (reference sequence).

This clone was seen a handful of times. The V and J genes are TRBV11-2 and TRBJ1-1, with D maybe TRBD1 (5 bases). The V and J ends lost 5 bases and 1 base respectively, with 14 bases between them. The germline CDR1 and CDR2 sequences are SGHAT and FQNNGV. This CDR3 comprises 15 residues. Written as DNA, the CDR3 is TGTGCCAGCAGCCGACTTGACAGCCAGAACACTGAAGCTTTCTTT. Encoded protein: CASSRLDSQNTEAFF.

This chain joins TRBV6-1 and TRBJ1-1, with TRBD1 identical over 7 bases. The CDR3 is made up of 15 amino acids. Germline V CDR1 and CDR2: MNHNS, SASEGT. The V segment lost 5 bases and the J segment 4 bases; nucleotides outside the gene matches: 10. The CDR3 is CASSPRTGLSTEAFF. CDR3 nucleotide sequence: TGTGCCAGCAGTCCTCGGACAGGTTTGAGCACTGAAGCTTTCTTT.

The V and J genes are TRBV7-2 and TRBJ1-2; 9 bases are shared with TRBD1. V shed 2 bases, J shed 7 bases, and the junction held 11 bases outside the gene matches. The CDR3 has 16 residues. Germline assignment: CDR1 SGHTA and CDR2 FQGNSA. This CDR3 is CASSLTSTGGEGGYTF. The CDR3 DNA is TGTGCCAGCAGCTTAACCTCTACAGGGGGCGAAGGTGGCTACACCTTC. Together with reference TRBV7-2 and TRBJ1-2, the CDR3 gives the full variable domain: GAGVSQSPSNKVTEKGKDVELRCDPISGHTALYWYRQSLGQGLEFLIYFQGNSAPDKSGLPSDRFSAERTGGSVSTLTIQRTQQEDSAVYLCASSLTSTGGEGGYTFGSGTRLTVV.

The rearrangement joins TRBV7-2 to TRBJ1-3, with 7 bases lining up with TRBD1. Germline loops: CDR1 SGHTA, CDR2 FQGNSA. This CDR3 is 15 amino acids long. V lost 1 base to trimming and J lost 2 bases; unmatched junction nucleotides: 2. CDR3 sequence reads: CASSLDRGAGNTIYF. CDR3 in DNA: TGTGCCAGCAGCTTAGACAGGGGCGCTGGAAACACCATATATTTT.

This clone was detected only a few times. The V call is TRBV30, the J call TRBJ2-7; maybe TRBD1 (5 bases). Trimming took off 8 bases at V and 2 bases at J, with 10 bases between the two ends. CDR3 length equals 11 residues. Germline CDR1 is GTSNPN and CDR2 is SVGIG (reference sequence). The CDR3 protein is CAGDSTYEQYF. CDR3 DNA: TGTGCCGGAGACAGCACCTACGAGCAGTACTTC.

This chain connects TRBV29-1 to TRBJ2-2; TRBD2 is a possible D gene (7 bases). The CDR3 is made up of 13 amino acids. The V gene lost 7 bases and the J gene lost 4 bases, with 13 bases spanning the gap. From germline, CDR1 is SQVTM and CDR2 ANQGSEA. DNA for the CDR3: TGCAGCGGGGGGGGGCGCGGCACCGGGGAGCTGTTTTTT. This sequence encodes CSGGGRGTGELFF.

The V gene is TRBV4-3, the J gene TRBJ1-1, with unresolved D. V shed 0 bases and J shed 6 bases, with 17 bases lying between them. The length of the CDR3 is 16 residues. Germline-derived CDR1 and CDR2 are LGHNA and YSLEER. The CDR3 loop reads CASSQDHSVLGPEAFF. Written as DNA, the CDR3 is TGCGCCAGCAGCCAAGACCACTCGGTGCTGGGCCCTGAAGCTTTCTTT.